This TCR beta chain came from a study of control samples from healthy donors and cancer patients. Generated by immunoSEQ multiplex PCR, the TCRdb table keeps only in-frame clones and is missing some. The sample includes some 140,000 clones, more than 85% of them seen just once. Deletions cut 3 bases from V and 4 bases from J, with 16 bases between. Germline lookup yields CDR1 KGHSH and CDR2 LQKENI. There are 16 residues in the CDR3. This sequence originates from a woman in her twenties or thirties in good health. The specimen was blood. This chain connects TRBV18 to TRBJ1-5, with a possible D match to TRBD1 (5 bases). The CDR3 nucleotides read TGTGCCAGCTCACCCGCGGGGACCCTGGGAAATCAGCCCCAGCATTTT. Encoded protein: CASSPAGTLGNQPQHF.